The rows below give T cell receptor beta chains drawn from one sample of a study of radiotherapy plus CTLA-4 blockade in lung cancer. Produced via immunoSEQ multiplex PCR; TCRdb's table is partial and in-frame only. The profile shows tens of thousands of clones, around 85% of them singletons. Specimen: peripheral blood, collected from a patient treated with radiotherapy plus ipilimumab. The source of these receptors is a human donor with non-small cell lung cancer who had a partial response to radiotherapy plus ipilimumab. The CDR3 runs from the conserved cysteine through the conserved F or W.

v_call | cdr3_aa
TRBV20-1 | CSARVVPGYTF
TRBV27 | CASSFSRGRSYGYTF
TRBV27 | CASSPWGRDEQFF
TRBV18 | CASSPKDRGEAFF
TRBV28 | CATMRMGAGGTEAFF
TRBV19 | CASAAGRAYEQYF
TRBV5-1 | CASSLSGGSNQPQHF
TRBV7-9 | CASSPGTSGRDGSYNEQFF
TRBV9 | CASSKGQGNYGYTF
TRBV6-1 | CAGSGQNYGYTF
TRBV6-1 | CASSEGGLNTEAFF
TRBV5-1 | CASSNREGTEAFF
TRBV28 | CASSFGSGDTQYF
TRBV4-1 | CASSQDTWRSGRGAAKNIQYF
TRBV15 | CATSRDYTTNEKLFF
TRBV7-9 | CASSLNSVNTEAFF
TRBV19 | CASRIQANSGANVLTF
TRBV18 | CASSPDGRRRGKNTEAFF
TRBV6-1 | CASRGQGVPYGYTF
TRBV6-5 | CASRSGQGGNQPQHF
TRBV7-7 | CAVQSGETQYF
TRBV7-9 | CASSLSRSYGYTF
TRBV7-2 | CASSLVREETQYF
TRBV6-1 | CASSSAGWLFF
TRBV6-1 | CASISGGAGGYTF
TRBV29-1 | CSVVRSNYGYTF
TRBV27 | CASSLSRQGRAGYTF
TRBV30 | CAWGRQGLNEKLFF
TRBV4-1 | CASSQAGRLNYGYTF
TRBV6-5 | CASSYLPTGNDGYTF
TRBV4-1 | CASSPPTGNYGYTF
TRBV6-1 | CASSAYPPGQGVDEQFF
TRBV7-2 | CASSLRVADTQYF
TRBV5-6 | CASSQRTSSYTGELFF
TRBV5-5 | CASTRDRVYYGYTF
TRBV6-6 | CASSDRGGNTEAFF
TRBV5-1 | CASSSGTSGNNEQFF
TRBV4-3 | CASSQTQSTDTQYF
TRBV18 | CASSRSTGTKVHTGGDTQYF
TRBV28 | CASSEGTDYGYTF
TRBV27 | CASSLATFTEAFF
TRBV7-9 | CASSTNSGRPPYNEQFF
TRBV14 | CASSLQADTQYF
TRBV29-1 | CSGLNNEQFF
TRBV28 | CASREPIIYGYTF
TRBV27 | CASSPQIQGARTGELFF
TRBV19 | CASSMRRGLRQGTQYF
TRBV27 | CASSLQARGNTIYF
TRBV28 | CASSLGTANYGYTF
TRBV7-2 | CASSPMSQGASTEAFF
TRBV5-6 | CASSATLGTGVYNEQFF
TRBV4-3 | CASSQGTSGSSIYF
TRBV6-1 | CASQGNGNTGELFF
TRBV7-8 | CASSLVPGITEKLFF
TRBV7-9 | CASRGGPNTGELFF
TRBV4-2 | CASSQTGTFFPGELFF
TRBV4-2 | CASSQDLASGTRVGELFF
TRBV6-5 | CASSYLGADNEQYF